These T cell receptor beta chains were read from a single sample in a study of blood T cell repertoires in COVID-19. Measured with immunoSEQ multiplex PCR; TCRdb has only the in-frame clones, and not every one. The sample includes tens of thousands of clones, around 79% of them seen just once. Material: peripheral blood. The receptors originated from a man in his fifties with active or convalescent COVID-19. Each CDR3 is given with its conserved first and last residue. The D gene is left open where the match is weak. Expanded clones are given a class, and other clones once, few, many or no size at all.

V	D	size	J	CDR3	DNA
TRBV5-1	TRBD2	NA	TRBJ2-1	CASSLLAGGFGMNEQFF	TGCGCCAGCAGCTTACTAGCGGGGGGATTTGGGATGAATGAGCAGTTCTTC
TRBV28	TRBD1	NA	TRBJ2-3	CASSFTRQGIITDTQYF	TGTGCCAGCAGTTTCACCCGACAGGGGATCATCACAGATACGCAGTATTTT
TRBV19	TRBD2	NA	TRBJ2-3	CASGGTPADTQYF	TGTGCCAGCGGGGGGACCCCCGCAGATACGCAGTATTTT
TRBV9	TRBD1	once	TRBJ1-5	CASSLWGTGDQPQHF	TGTGCCAGCAGCTTATGGGGGACAGGGGATCAGCCCCAGCATTTT
TRBV13	TRBD2	NA	TRBJ2-7	CASSPSGGVYEQYF	TGTGCCAGCAGCCCCAGCGGGGGCGTCTACGAGCAGTACTTC
TRBV28	NA	NA	TRBJ1-2	CASSLGGVNYGYTF	TGTGCCAGCAGTCTTGGGGGGGTTAACTATGGCTACACCTTC
TRBV5-1	NA	NA	TRBJ1-5	CASSPDSSNQPQHF	TGCGCCAGCAGCCCTGACAGCAGCAATCAGCCCCAGCATTTT
TRBV5-1	NA	NA	TRBJ1-1	CASSFQGMNTEAFF	TGCGCCAGCAGCTTTCAGGGGATGAACACTGAAGCTTTCTTT
TRBV7-9	NA	NA	TRBJ1-1	CASRRDIQNTEAFF	TGTGCCAGCAGGAGGGACATCCAGAACACTGAAGCTTTCTTT
TRBV27	NA	few	TRBJ2-7	CASSPPPGGASYEQYF	TGTGCCAGCAGTCCCCCGCCCGGAGGGGCCTCCTACGAGCAGTACTTC
TRBV4-1	NA	NA	TRBJ2-1	CASSQEAEQFF	TGCGCCAGCAGCCAAGAGGCAGAGCAGTTCTTC
TRBV7-9	NA	few	TRBJ2-7	CASSLGITVKMHEQYF	TGTGCCAGCAGCTTAGGTATCACAGTCAAAATGCACGAGCAGTACTTC
TRBV5-1	NA	NA	TRBJ1-1	CASSLASGASTEAFF	TGCGCCAGCAGCTTGGCCTCAGGGGCTAGCACTGAAGCTTTCTTT
TRBV5-4	NA	NA	TRBJ2-3	CASSRERRASTDTQYF	TGTGCCAGCAGCCGGGAACGACGAGCTAGCACAGATACGCAGTATTTT
TRBV7-8	TRBD2	NA	TRBJ2-7	CASSFGLAGIKSSYEQYF	TGTGCCAGCAGCTTTGGGCTAGCGGGGATAAAGAGCTCCTACGAGCAGTACTTC
TRBV6-4	TRBD1	NA	TRBJ1-2	CASSQRQGGYGYTF	TGTGCCAGCAGTCAACGACAGGGTGGCTATGGCTACACCTTC
TRBV5-1	NA	NA	TRBJ1-5	CASSEGTSNQPQHF	TGCGCCAGCAGCGAGGGCACCAGCAATCAGCCCCAGCATTTT
TRBV20-1	NA	NA	TRBJ2-3	CSAQGGDTQYF	TGCAGTGCCCAAGGCGGGGATACGCAGTATTTT
TRBV3-1/TRBV3-2	TRBD2	once	TRBJ2-1	CASSPAGPLSGEQFF	TGTGCCAGCAGCCCAGCGGGACCCCTGTCAGGGGAGCAGTTCTTC
TRBV19	NA	NA	TRBJ1-1	CASSMDIGRDEAFF	TGTGCCAGTAGTATGGATATCGGGAGGGATGAAGCTTTCTTT
TRBV27	NA	NA	TRBJ2-5	CASWRGGQETQYF	TGTGCCAGCTGGAGGGGGGGCCAAGAGACCCAGTACTTC
TRBV18	TRBD1	NA	TRBJ2-3	CASSAGTGDTDTQYF	TGTGCCAGCTCAGCCGGGACAGGTGACACAGATACGCAGTATTTT